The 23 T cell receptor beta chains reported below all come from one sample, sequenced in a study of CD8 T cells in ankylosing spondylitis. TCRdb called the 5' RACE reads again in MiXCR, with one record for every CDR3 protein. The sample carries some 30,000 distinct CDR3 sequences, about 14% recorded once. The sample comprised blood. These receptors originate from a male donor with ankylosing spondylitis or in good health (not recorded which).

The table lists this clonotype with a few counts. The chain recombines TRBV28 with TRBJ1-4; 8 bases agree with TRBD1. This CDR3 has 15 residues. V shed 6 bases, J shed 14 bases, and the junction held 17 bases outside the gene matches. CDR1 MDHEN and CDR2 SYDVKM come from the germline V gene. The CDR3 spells CASSRTRGRPSLLFF. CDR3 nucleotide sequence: TGTGCCAGCAGCCGGACCAGGGGGCGGCCATCCCTGCTGTTTTTT.

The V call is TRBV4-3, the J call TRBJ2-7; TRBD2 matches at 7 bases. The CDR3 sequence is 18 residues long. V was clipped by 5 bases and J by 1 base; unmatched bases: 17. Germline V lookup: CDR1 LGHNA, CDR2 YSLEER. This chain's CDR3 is CASSDSLTRGSGSYEQYF. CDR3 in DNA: TGCGCCAGCAGCGATTCCCTAACTCGCGGGAGTGGATCCTACGAGCAGTACTTC.

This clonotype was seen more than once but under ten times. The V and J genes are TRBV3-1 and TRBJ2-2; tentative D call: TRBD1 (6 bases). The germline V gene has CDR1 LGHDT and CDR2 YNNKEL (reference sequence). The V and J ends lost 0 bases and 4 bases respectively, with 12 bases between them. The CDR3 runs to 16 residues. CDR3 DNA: TGTGCCAGCAGCCAAGATGTGGGGGCGGCCACCGGGGAGCTGTTTTTT. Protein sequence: CASSQDVGAATGELFF.

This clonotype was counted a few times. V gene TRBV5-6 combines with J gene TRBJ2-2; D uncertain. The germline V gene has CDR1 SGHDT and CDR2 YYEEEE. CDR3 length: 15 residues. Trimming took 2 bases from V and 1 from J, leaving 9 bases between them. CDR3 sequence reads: CASSFDIMNTGELFF. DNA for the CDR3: TGTGCCAGCAGCTTTGACATAATGAACACCGGGGAGCTGTTTTTT.

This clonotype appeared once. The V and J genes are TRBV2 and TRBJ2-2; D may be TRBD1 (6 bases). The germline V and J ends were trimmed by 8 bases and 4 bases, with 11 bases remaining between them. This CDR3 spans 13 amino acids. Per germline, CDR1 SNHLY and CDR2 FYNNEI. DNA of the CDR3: TGTGCCAGCGACAGGAGGACCACCGGGGAGCTGTTTTTT. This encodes CASDRRTTGELFF.

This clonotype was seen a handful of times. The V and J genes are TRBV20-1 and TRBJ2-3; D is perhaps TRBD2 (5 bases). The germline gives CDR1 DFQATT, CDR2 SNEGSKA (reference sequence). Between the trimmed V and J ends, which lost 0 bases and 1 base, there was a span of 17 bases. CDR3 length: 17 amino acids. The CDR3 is CSARDTSLSGGTDTQYF. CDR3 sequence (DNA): TGCAGTGCTAGAGATACGAGTTTGAGCGGAGGCACAGATACGCAGTATTTT.

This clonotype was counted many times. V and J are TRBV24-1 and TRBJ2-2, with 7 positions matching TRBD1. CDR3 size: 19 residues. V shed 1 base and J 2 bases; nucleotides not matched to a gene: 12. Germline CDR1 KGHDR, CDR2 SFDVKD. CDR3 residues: CATSDLPSPGTANTGELFF. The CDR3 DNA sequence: TGTGCCACCAGTGATTTACCCTCTCCAGGGACAGCTAACACCGGGGAGCTGTTTTTT.

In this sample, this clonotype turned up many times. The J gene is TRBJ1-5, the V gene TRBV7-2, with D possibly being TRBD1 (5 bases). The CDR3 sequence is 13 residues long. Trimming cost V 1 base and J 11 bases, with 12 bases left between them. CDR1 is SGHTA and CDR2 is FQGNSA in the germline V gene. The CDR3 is CASSLEGRGAQHF. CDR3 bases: TGTGCCAGCAGCTTAGAGGGCCGGGGGGCCCAGCATTTT. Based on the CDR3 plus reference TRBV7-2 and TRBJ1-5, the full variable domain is GAGVSQSPSNKVTEKGKDVELRCDPISGHTALYWYRQSLGQGLEFLIYFQGNSAPDKSGLPSDRFSAERTGGSVSTLTIQRTQQEDSAVYLCASSLEGRGAQHFGDGTRLSIL.

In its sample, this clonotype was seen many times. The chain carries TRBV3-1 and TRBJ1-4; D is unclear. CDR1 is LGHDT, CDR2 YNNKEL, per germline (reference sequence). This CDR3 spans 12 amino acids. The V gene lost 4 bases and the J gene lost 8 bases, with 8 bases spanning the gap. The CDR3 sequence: CASSRVKEKLFF. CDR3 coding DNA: TGTGCCAGCAGCCGTGTAAAGGAAAAACTGTTTTTT.

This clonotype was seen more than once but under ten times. The CDR3 DNA is TGTGCCAGCAGTCCTGGTGTGGCATCTAATGAGCAGTTCTTC. This translates into CASSPGVASNEQFF. The chain links TRBV7-2 to TRBJ2-1; no clear D gene. Trimming left V 6 bases short and J 7 bases short, with 16 bases between. The CDR3 spans 14 residues. CDR1 and CDR2 (germline): SGHTA, FQGNSA.

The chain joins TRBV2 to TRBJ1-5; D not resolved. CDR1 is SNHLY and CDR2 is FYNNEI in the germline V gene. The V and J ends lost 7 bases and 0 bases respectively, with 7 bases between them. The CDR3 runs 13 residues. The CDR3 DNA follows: TGTGCCAGCAACGGAAATAGCAATCAGCCCCAGCATTTT. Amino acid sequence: CASNGNSNQPQHF. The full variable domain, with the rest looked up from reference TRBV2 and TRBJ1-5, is EPEVTQTPSHQVTQMGQEVILRCVPISNHLYFYWYRQILGQKVEFLVSFYNNEISEKSEIFDDQFSVERPDGSNFTLKIRSTKLEDSAMYFCASNGNSNQPQHFGDGTRLSIL.

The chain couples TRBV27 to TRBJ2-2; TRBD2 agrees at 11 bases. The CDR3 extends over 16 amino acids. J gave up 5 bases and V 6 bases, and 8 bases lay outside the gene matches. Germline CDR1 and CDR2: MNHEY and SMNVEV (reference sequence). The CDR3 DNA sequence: TGTGCCAGCAGCCCTCTAGCGGGAGGAGGAACCGGGGAGCTGTTTTTT. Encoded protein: CASSPLAGGGTGELFF.

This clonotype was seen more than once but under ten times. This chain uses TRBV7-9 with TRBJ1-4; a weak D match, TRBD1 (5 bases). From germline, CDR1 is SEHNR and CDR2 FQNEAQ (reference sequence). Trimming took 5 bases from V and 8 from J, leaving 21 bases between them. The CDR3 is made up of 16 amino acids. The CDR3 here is CASSPPRGDALEKLFF. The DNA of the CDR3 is TGTGCCAGCAGCCCCCCGCGGGGGGACGCTTTGGAAAAACTGTTTTTT.

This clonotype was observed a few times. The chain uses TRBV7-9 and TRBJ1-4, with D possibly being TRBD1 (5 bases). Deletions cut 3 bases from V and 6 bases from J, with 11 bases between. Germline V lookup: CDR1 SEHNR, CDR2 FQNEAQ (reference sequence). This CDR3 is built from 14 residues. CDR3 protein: CASSLTGTYEKLFF. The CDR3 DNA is TGTGCCAGCAGCTTGACCGGGACTTATGAAAAACTGTTTTTT. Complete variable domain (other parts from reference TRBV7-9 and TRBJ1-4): DTGVSQNPRHKITKRGQNVTFRCDPISEHNRLYWYRQTLGQGPEFLTYFQNEAQLEKSRLLSDRFSAERPKGSFSTLEIQRTEQGDSAMYLCASSLTGTYEKLFFGSGTQLSVL.

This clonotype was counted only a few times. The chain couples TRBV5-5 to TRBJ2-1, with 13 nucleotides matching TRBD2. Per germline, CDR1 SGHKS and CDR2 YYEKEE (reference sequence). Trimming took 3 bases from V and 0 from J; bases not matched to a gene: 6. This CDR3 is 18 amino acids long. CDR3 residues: CASSWGLAGPSSYNEQFF. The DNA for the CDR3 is TGTGCCAGCAGCTGGGGACTAGCGGGGCCTAGCTCCTACAATGAGCAGTTCTTC.

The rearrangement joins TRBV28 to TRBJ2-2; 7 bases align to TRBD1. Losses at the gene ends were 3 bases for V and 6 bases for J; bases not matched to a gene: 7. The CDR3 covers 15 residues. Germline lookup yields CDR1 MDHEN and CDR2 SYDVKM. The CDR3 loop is CASSFITGVAGELFF. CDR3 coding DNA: TGTGCCAGCAGTTTTATTACAGGGGTAGCCGGGGAGCTGTTTTTT. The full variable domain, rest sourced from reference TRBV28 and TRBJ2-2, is DVKVTQSSRYLVKRTGEKVFLECVQDMDHENMFWYRQDPGLGLRLIYFSYDVKMKEKGDIPEGYSVSREKKERFSLILESASTNQTSMYLCASSFITGVAGELFFGEGSRLTVL.

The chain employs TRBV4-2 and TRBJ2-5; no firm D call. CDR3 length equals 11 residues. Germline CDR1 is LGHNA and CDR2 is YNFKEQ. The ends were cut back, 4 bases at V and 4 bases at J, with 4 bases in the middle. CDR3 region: CASSPRETQYF. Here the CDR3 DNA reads TGTGCCAGCAGCCCAAGAGAGACCCAGTACTTC.

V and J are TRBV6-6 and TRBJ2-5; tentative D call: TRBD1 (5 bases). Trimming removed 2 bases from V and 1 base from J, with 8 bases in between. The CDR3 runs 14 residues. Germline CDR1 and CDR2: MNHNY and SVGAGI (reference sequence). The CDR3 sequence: CASSYQGSQETQYF. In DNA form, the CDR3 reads TGTGCCAGCAGTTACCAGGGTAGCCAAGAGACCCAGTACTTC.

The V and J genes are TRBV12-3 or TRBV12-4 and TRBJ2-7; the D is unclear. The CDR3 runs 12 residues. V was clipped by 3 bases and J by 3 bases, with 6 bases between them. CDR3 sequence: CASSFGDYEQYV. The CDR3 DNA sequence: TGTGCCAGCAGTTTTGGGGACTACGAGCAGTACGTC.

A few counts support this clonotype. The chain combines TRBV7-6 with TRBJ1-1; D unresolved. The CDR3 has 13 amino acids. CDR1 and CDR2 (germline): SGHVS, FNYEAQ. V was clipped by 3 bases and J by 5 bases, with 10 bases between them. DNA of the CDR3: TGTGCCAGCAGCTTGAGTGGAGGGACTGAAGCTTTCTTT. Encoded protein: CASSLSGGTEAFF.

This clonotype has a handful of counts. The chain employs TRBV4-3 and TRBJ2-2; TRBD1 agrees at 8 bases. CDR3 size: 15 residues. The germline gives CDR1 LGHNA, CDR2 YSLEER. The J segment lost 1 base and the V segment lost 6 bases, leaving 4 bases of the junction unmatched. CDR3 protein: CASSPDRGNTGELFF. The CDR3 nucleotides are TGCGCCAGCAGTCCAGACAGGGGGAACACCGGGGAGCTGTTTTTT.

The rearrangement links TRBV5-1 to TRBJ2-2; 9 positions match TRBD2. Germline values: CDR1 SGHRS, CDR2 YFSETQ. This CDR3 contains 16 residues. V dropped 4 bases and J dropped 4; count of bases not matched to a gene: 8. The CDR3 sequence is CASSTVSGGATGELFF. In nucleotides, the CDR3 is TGCGCCAGCAGCACCGTTAGCGGGGGCGCCACCGGGGAGCTGTTTTTT. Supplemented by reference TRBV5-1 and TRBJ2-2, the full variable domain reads KAGVTQTPRYLIKTRGQQVTLSCSPISGHRSVSWYQQTPGQGLQFLFEYFSETQRNKGNFPGRFSGRQFSNSRSEMNVSTLELGDSALYLCASSTVSGGATGELFFGEGSRLTVL.

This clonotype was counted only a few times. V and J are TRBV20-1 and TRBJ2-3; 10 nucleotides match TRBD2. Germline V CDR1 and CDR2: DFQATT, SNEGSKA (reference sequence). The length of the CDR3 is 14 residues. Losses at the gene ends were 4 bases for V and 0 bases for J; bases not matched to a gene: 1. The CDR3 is CSAKLAGSTDTQYF. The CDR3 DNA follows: TGCAGTGCTAAACTAGCGGGGAGCACAGATACGCAGTATTTT.